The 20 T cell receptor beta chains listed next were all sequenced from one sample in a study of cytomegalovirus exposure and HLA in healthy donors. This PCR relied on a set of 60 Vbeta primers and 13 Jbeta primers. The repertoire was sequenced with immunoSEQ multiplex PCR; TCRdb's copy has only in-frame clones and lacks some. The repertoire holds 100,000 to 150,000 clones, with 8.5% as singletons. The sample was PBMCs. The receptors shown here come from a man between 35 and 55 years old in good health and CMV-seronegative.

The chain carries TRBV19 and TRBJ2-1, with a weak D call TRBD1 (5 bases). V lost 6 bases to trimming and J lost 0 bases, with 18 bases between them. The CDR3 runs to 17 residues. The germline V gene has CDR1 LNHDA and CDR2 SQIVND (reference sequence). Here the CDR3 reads CASRVGHAQRSYNEQFF. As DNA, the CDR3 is TGTGCCAGTAGGGTCGGACACGCCCAACGCTCCTACAATGAGCAGTTCTTC.

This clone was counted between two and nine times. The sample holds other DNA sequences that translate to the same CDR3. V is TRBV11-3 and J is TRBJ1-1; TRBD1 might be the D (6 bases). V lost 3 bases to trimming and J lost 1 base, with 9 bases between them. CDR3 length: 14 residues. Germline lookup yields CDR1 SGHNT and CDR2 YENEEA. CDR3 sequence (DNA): TGTGCCAGCAGCTTGGGCAGGGGGAACACTGAAGCTTTCTTT. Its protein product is CASSLGRGNTEAFF.

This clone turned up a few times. The chain's CDR3 is CASSSVAGRVDTQYF. The CDR3 DNA is TGTGCCAGCAGTTCGGTAGCGGGGCGGGTGGATACGCAGTATTTT. V usage is TRBV6-5 and J usage is TRBJ2-3, with 8 bases fitting TRBD2. Trimming at V came to 4 bases and at J to 6 bases, leaving 9 bases not matched to a gene. Germline CDR1 and CDR2: MNHEY and SVGAGI. The length of the CDR3 is 15 residues.

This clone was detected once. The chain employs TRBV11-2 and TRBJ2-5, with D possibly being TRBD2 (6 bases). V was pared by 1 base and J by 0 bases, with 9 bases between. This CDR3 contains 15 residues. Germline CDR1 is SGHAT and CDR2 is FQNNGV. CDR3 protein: CASSLGGEHQETQYF. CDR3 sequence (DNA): TGTGCCAGCAGCTTAGGCGGGGAGCACCAAGAGACCCAGTACTTC.

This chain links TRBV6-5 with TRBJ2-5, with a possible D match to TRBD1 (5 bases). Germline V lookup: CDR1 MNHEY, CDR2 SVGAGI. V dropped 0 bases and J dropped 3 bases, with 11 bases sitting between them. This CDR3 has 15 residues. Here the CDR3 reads CASSYSPGIKETQYF. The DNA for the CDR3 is TGTGCCAGCAGTTACTCACCAGGGATAAAAGAGACCCAGTACTTC.

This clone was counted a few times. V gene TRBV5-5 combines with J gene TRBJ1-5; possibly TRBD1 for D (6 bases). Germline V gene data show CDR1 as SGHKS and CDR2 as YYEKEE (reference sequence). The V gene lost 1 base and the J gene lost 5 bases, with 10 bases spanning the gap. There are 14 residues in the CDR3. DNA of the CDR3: TGTGCCAGCAGCTTGCAGGACAGATATCAGCCCCAGCATTTT. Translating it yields CASSLQDRYQPQHF.

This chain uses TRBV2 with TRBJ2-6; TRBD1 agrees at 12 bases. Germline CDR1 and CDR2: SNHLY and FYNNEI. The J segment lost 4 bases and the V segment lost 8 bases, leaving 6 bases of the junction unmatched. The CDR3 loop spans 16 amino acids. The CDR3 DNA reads TGTGCCAGCCCGGGACAGGGGGCGCTCGGGGCCAACGTCCTGACTTTC. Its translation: CASPGQGALGANVLTF.

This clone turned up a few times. The CDR3 DNA follows: TGTGCCAGCAGCTTGGGACTAGCGGTGTACCAAGAGACCCAGTACTTC. Translated, it gives CASSLGLAVYQETQYF. The rearrangement uses TRBV7-2 and TRBJ2-5, with 11 bases aligning to TRBD2. This CDR3 spans 16 amino acids. The junction had 3 bases not matched to a gene; V was cut back by 3 bases and J by 0 bases. Germline loops: CDR1 SGHTA, CDR2 FQGNSA.

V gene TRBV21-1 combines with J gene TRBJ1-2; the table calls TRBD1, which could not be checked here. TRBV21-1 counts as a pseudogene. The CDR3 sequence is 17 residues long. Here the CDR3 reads CASSKRDRGRLDYGYTF. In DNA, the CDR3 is TGTGCCAGCAGCAAAAGGGACAGGGGGCGCTTAGACTATGGCTACACCTTC.

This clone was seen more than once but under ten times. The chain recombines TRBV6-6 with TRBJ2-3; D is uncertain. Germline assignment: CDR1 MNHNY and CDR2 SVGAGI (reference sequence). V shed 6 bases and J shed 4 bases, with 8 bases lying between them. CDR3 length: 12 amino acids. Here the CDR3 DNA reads TGTGCCAGCAGGACGGGTTCAGATACGCAGTATTTT. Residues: CASRTGSDTQYF.

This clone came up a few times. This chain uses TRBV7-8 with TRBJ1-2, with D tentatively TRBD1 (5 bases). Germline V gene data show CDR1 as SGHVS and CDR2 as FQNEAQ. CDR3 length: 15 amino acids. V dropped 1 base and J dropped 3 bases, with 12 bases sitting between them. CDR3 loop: CASSLEGRTHYGYTF. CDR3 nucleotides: TGTGCCAGCAGCTTAGAAGGTCGGACACACTATGGCTACACCTTC.

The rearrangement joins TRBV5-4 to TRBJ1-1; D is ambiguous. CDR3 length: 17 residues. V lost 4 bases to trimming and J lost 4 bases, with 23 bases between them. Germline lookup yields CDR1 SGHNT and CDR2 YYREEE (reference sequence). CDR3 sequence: CASSPPGRWQEGTEAFF. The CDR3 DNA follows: TGTGCCAGCAGCCCGCCCGGCCGGTGGCAGGAGGGCACTGAAGCTTTCTTT.

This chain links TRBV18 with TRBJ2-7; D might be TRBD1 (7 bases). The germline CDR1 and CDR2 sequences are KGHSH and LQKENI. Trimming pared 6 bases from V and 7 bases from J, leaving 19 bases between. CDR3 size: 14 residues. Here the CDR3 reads CASSLQGTPAEQYF. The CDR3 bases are TGTGCCAGCTCCCTACAGGGGACTCCCGCGGAGCAGTACTTC.

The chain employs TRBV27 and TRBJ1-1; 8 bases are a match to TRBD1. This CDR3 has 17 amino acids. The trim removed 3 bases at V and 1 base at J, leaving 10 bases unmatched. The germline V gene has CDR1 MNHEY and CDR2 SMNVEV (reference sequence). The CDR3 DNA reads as TGTGCCAGCAGTTTTTACCCTATTGGGACAGGGAACACTGAAGCTTTCTTT. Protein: CASSFYPIGTGNTEAFF.

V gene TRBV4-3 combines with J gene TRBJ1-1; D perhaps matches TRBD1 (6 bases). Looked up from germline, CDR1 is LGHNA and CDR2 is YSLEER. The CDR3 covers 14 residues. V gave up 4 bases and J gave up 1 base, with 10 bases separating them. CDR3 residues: CASSRGRGNTEAFF. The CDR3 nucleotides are TGCGCCAGCAGCCGGGGCAGGGGGAACACTGAAGCTTTCTTT.

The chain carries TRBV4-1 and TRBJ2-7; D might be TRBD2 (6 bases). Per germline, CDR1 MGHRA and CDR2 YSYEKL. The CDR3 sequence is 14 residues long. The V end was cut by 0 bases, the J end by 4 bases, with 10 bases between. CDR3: CASSQEGGRYEQYF. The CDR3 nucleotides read TGCGCCAGCAGCCAAGAGGGGGGTAGGTACGAGCAGTACTTC.

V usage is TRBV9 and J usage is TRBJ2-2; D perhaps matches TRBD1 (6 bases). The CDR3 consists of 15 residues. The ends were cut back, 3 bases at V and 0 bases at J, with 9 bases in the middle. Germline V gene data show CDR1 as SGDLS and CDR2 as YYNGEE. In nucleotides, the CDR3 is TGTGCCAGCAGCGAGGGGGTAGCGAACACCGGGGAGCTGTTTTTT. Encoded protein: CASSEGVANTGELFF.

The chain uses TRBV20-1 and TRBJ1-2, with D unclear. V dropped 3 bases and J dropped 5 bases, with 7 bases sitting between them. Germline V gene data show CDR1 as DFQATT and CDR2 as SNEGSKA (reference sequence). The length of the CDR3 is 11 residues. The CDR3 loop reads CSAREGYGYTF. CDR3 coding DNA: TGCAGTGCTAGGGAGGGTTATGGCTACACCTTC.

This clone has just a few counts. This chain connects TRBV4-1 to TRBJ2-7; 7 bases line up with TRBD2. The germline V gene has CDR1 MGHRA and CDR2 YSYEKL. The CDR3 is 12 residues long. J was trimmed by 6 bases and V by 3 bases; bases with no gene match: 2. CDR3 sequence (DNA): TGCGCCAGCAGCCAGGGGGGGGGCGAGCAGTACTTC. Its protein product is CASSQGGGEQYF.

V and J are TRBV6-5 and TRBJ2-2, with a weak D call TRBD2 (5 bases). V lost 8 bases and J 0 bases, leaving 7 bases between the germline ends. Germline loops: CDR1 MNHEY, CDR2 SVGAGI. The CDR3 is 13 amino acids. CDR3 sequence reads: CASWRSNTGELFF. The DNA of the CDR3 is TGTGCCAGCTGGAGGTCGAACACCGGGGAGCTGTTTTTT.